Below are 8 T cell receptor beta chains sequenced from a single sample in a study of T cell responses to AZD1222 COVID-19 vaccine. This table comes from immunoSEQ multiplex PCR, and its TCRdb copy is limited to in-frame clones, with some not included. The repertoire holds 200,000 to 250,000 clones, with roughly 94% as singletons. Specimen: peripheral blood, collected 28 days after the second dose of the MenACWY control vaccine. The receptors shown here come from an adult who received the MenACWY meningococcal vaccine as a control.

This chain connects TRBV4-2 to TRBJ1-3, with D possibly being TRBD1 (6 bases). V was trimmed by 1 base and J by 10 bases, leaving 14 bases between them. CDR1 and CDR2 (germline): LGHNA, YNFKEQ. The length of the CDR3 is 14 residues. The CDR3 DNA sequence: TGTGCCAGCAGCCAAGTTCCCCGGGGGCGGACCATATATTTT. Its protein product is CASSQVPRGRTIYF.

The rearrangement links TRBV6-5 to TRBJ2-5, with 8 bases aligning to TRBD2. Germline V gives CDR1 MNHEY, CDR2 SVGAGI. CDR3 length: 13 residues. V shed 7 bases and J 2 bases; nucleotides not matched to a gene: 3. The CDR3 loop is CASTRGAQETQYF. CDR3 DNA: TGTGCCAGCACGCGGGGGGCTCAAGAGACCCAGTACTTC.

The chain joins TRBV3-1 (or the pseudogene TRBV3-2) to TRBJ1-4; D call uncertain. With 4 bases removed from V and 4 bases from J, the gap between germline ends came to 13 bases. The CDR3 contains 15 residues. Germline V gives CDR1 LGHDT, CDR2 YNNKEL (reference sequence). The CDR3: CASSLDDTFNEKLFF. The CDR3 DNA reads TGTGCCAGCAGCCTAGACGACACGTTTAATGAAAAACTGTTTTTT.

The V call is TRBV18, the J call TRBJ1-2; possibly TRBD1 for D (5 bases). Trimming removed 6 bases at V and 8 bases at J, with 22 bases between. The CDR3 totals 15 residues. Germline V gives CDR1 KGHSH, CDR2 LQKENI. This chain's CDR3 is CASSSQTGALEGYTF. The CDR3 coding sequence is TGTGCCAGCTCCTCACAAACCGGGGCCCTGGAGGGCTACACCTTC.

The chain has TRBV27 and TRBJ1-2; possible D gene TRBD1, 5 bases. The V end lost 2 bases, the J end lost 4 bases, and 11 bases lay between the germline ends. The germline V gene has CDR1 MNHEY and CDR2 SMNVEV (reference sequence). This CDR3 comprises 14 residues. As DNA, the CDR3 is TGTGCCAGCAGTTTAGGGGGAGCGGGCTATGGCTACACCTTC. It translates to CASSLGGAGYGYTF.

The rearrangement joins TRBV14 to TRBJ1-1, with D unclear. Germline assignment: CDR1 SGHDN and CDR2 FVKESK. Deletions cut 1 base from V and 1 base from J, with 4 bases between. This CDR3 has 13 residues. The chain's CDR3 is CASSQGRNTEAFF. The CDR3 nucleotides are TGTGCCAGCAGCCAAGGCAGGAACACTGAAGCTTTCTTT.

A note on this clone: One end of the junction is discordant with germline, which a read error may explain. V gene TRBV2 combines with J gene TRBJ2-5, with 8 nucleotides matching TRBD1. Germline V CDR1 and CDR2: SNHLY, FYNNEI. There are 14 residues in the CDR3. The CDR3 region has the DNA TGTGCCAGCAGAGAAGGGACAGGTCAAGAGACCCAGTACTTC. Protein: CASREGTGQETQYF.

V gene TRBV5-1 combines with J gene TRBJ1-2; 10 bases are shared with TRBD1. This CDR3 has 15 residues. The ends lost 2 bases at V and 6 bases at J; junction bases unmatched: 7. The V gene's germline CDR1 is SGHRS and CDR2 YFSETQ. The DNA for the CDR3 is TGCGCCAGCAGCTTTGACAGGGGGCAAAGGGATGGCTACACCTTC. Translated: CASSFDRGQRDGYTF.